The T cell receptor (beta chain) described here comes from a study of CD8+CD57+ T cells in acquired aplastic anemia. This clonotype was seen at least ten times. TCR beta VDJ and CDR3 profiles were obtained from a genomic DNA template. TCRdb passed the reads through MiXCR, listing each CDR3 protein once. The sample carries about 190,000 distinct CDR3 sequences, around half recorded once. This receptor was taken from a human donor in good health, serving as a control. Source material: sorted CD4+, CD8+, or CD8+CD57+ T cells (not recorded which) from PBMCs.

For the CDR3, the DNA is TGTGCCAGCAGCTTAGCAAGGCTTAGCATTCAGTACTTC. The encoded protein is CASSLARLSIQYF. The chain carries TRBV11-2 and TRBJ2-4; no definite D call. This CDR3 spans 13 amino acids. The V gene's germline CDR1 is SGHAT and CDR2 FQNNGV. V dropped 1 base and J dropped 9 bases, with 10 bases sitting between them.